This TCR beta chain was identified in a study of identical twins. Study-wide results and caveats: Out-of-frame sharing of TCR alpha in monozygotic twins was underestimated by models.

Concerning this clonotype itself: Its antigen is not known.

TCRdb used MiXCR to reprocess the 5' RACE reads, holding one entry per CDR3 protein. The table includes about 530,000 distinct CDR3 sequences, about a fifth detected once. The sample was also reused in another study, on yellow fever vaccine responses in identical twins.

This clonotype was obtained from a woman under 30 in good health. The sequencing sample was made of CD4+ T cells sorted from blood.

Written as DNA, the CDR3 is TGTGCCATCCGCGGGGGGGAGGGCCGCAACAATGAGCAGTTCTTC. Amino acids: CAIRGGEGRNNEQFF. The gene calls are TRBV10-3 and TRBJ2-1; 9 nucleotides match TRBD2. The ends lost 8 bases at V and 5 bases at J; junction bases unmatched: 10. The CDR3 loop spans 15 amino acids. Germline V gene data show CDR1 as ENHRY and CDR2 as SYGVKD.